The present T cell receptor (beta chain) was sequenced within a study of T-cell memory formation after mild COVID-19. General observations from the study: From day 15 to 85, contracting clones were balanced between CD4 and CD8, whereas later expanders leaned toward CD4+.

Concerning this clonotype itself: Its antigen is currently unknown.

Germline-derived CDR1 and CDR2 are SGHTA and FQGTGA. Between the trimmed V and J ends, which lost 2 bases and 14 bases, there was a span of 21 bases. This CDR3 contains 14 residues. The 5'RACE method, run with constant-segment primers, produced TCR alpha and TCR beta cDNA libraries (carrying sample barcodes and UMIs). TCRdb recomputed calls from the 5' RACE reads with MiXCR, one row per CDR3 protein. The table lists about 320,000 distinct CDR3 sequences, approximately 14% of them singletons. V and J are TRBV7-3 and TRBJ1-1; D ambiguous. The sequence was collected from a man between 18 and 29 years old who had mild COVID-19 (a few samples of this study predate the infection). Cell type and time point are not known. Sequenced: PBMCs or a T cell subset sorted from them (not recorded which). DNA of the CDR3: TGTGCCAGCAGCTTAGGCCCCTCAACTCATGTGTTATTCTTT. Translated: CASSLGPSTHVLFF.